Each of the 10 T cell receptor beta chains below was sequenced from the same sample in a study of cytotoxic CD8 clonotypes in ibrutinib-treated CLL. This table comes from immunoSEQ multiplex PCR, and its TCRdb copy is limited to in-frame clones, with some not included. The sample contains approximately 300,000 clones, more than 65% of which appear only once. The specimen comprised PBMCs, sampled before ibrutinib treatment. The receptors shown here come from a human donor with chronic lymphocytic leukemia.

The chain couples TRBV6-6 to TRBJ1-4; D might be TRBD1 (5 bases). The CDR3 is 13 amino acids. Germline assignment: CDR1 MNHNY and CDR2 SVGAGI (reference sequence). The V end lost 0 bases, the J end lost 8 bases, and 7 bases lay between the germline ends. The CDR3 here is CASSYSEGEKLFF. In nucleotides, the CDR3 is TGTGCCAGCAGTTACTCCGAGGGGGAAAAACTGTTTTTT.

The J gene is TRBJ2-1, the V gene TRBV4-3; 10 positions match TRBD2. Trimming removed 0 bases from V and 4 bases from J; junction bases left unmatched: 9. This CDR3 is built from 18 residues. CDR1 is LGHNA and CDR2 is YSLEER in the germline V gene. In DNA form, the CDR3 reads TGCGCCAGCAGCCAAGATTTCTCAGGGACTAGCGATTACAATGAGCAGTTCTTC. The encoded protein is CASSQDFSGTSDYNEQFF.

This chain uses TRBV7-2 with TRBJ2-7; 7 nucleotides line up with TRBD2. The V gene end was trimmed by 5 bases and the J gene end by 6 bases; junction bases not matched to a gene: 13. Germline lookup yields CDR1 SGHTA and CDR2 FQGNSA. The CDR3 has 15 amino acids. CDR3 loop: CASSPWREPTREQYF. The CDR3 nucleotides read TGTGCCAGCAGCCCCTGGCGGGAGCCGACTCGCGAGCAGTACTTC.

The chain links TRBV5-4 to TRBJ1-4; TRBD1 agrees at 7 bases. CDR1 is SGHNT and CDR2 is YYREEE in the germline V gene (reference sequence). J lost 5 bases, V lost 4 bases, and 8 bases had no gene match. The CDR3 is 15 residues long. The CDR3 sequence is CASSRSGGKNEKLFF. The CDR3 region has the DNA TGTGCCAGCAGCCGCTCAGGGGGAAAGAATGAAAAACTGTTTTTT. The full variable domain, with the rest looked up from reference TRBV5-4 and TRBJ1-4, is ETGVTQSPTHLIKTRGQQVTLRCSSQSGHNTVSWYQQALGQGPQFIFQYYREEENGRGNFPPRFSGLQFPNYSSELNVNALELDDSALYLCASSRSGGKNEKLFFGSGTQLSVL.

The CDR3 protein is CASSDTGTLNTEAFF. The CDR3 DNA reads as TGTGCCAGCAGTGATACCGGGACACTGAACACTGAAGCTTTCTTT. The V and J genes are TRBV27 and TRBJ1-1; TRBD1 might be the D (6 bases). Trimming left V 5 bases short and J 0 bases short, with 13 bases between. The CDR3 sequence is 15 residues long. The V gene's germline CDR1 is MNHEY and CDR2 SMNVEV (reference sequence).

V and J are TRBV5-8 and TRBJ2-6; no definite D call. This CDR3 is 16 amino acids long. From germline, CDR1 is SGHTS and CDR2 YDEGEE. With 0 bases removed from V and 4 bases from J, the gap between germline ends came to 11 bases. The CDR3 loop reads CASSLVRLGGANVLTF. The CDR3, as DNA: TGTGCCAGCAGCTTGGTCCGACTTGGAGGGGCCAACGTCCTGACTTTC. Full variable domain (missing parts from reference TRBV5-8 and TRBJ2-6): EAGVTQSPTHLIKTRGQQATLRCSPISGHTSVYWYQQALGLGLQFLLWYDEGEERNRGNFPPRFSGRQFPNYSSELNVNALELEDSALYLCASSLVRLGGANVLTFGAGSRLTVL.

V and J are TRBV28 and TRBJ2-1; D is possibly TRBD1 or TRBD2 (7 bases each). Germline CDR1 MDHEN, CDR2 SYDVKM. The CDR3 is 16 residues long. V shed 5 bases and J shed 3 bases, with 17 bases lying between them. The CDR3 nucleotides read TGTGCCAGCAGTGGGGGAGGGGGCCGGATCTACAATGAGCAGTTCTTC. Translation gives CASSGGGGRIYNEQFF.

The gene calls are TRBV10-3 and TRBJ2-7; 7 bases are a match to TRBD1. CDR3 size: 15 residues. The V gene's germline CDR1 is ENHRY and CDR2 SYGVKD. Trimming took 6 bases from V and 4 from J; bases not matched to a gene: 12. Written as DNA, the CDR3 is TGTGCCATCAGAACAGACAGGGTAACATTATACGAGCAGTACTTC. It specifies CAIRTDRVTLYEQYF.

The genes are TRBV10-3 and TRBJ2-7; 10 nucleotides align to TRBD1. The germline CDR1 and CDR2 sequences are ENHRY and SYGVKD. The CDR3 contains 14 residues. Germline trimming cut 7 bases from V and 5 bases from J; bases unmatched to any gene: 8. CDR3 loop: CAINSGTGVHEQYF. CDR3 DNA: TGTGCCATCAACTCCGGGACAGGGGTCCACGAGCAGTACTTC.

The chain carries TRBV7-8 and TRBJ1-1; 7 positions match TRBD1. This CDR3 comprises 14 residues. CDR1 and CDR2 (germline): SGHVS, FQNEAQ. V shed 8 bases and J 2 bases; nucleotides not matched to a gene: 8. The CDR3, as DNA: TGTGCCAGCTGCCCCGGGACAGAAAACACTGAAGCTTTCTTT. Residues: CASCPGTENTEAFF. Complete variable domain (other parts from reference TRBV7-8 and TRBJ1-1): GAGVSQSPRYKVAKRGQDVALRCDPISGHVSLFWYQQALGQGPEFLTYFQNEAQLDKSGLPSDRFFAERPEGSVSTLKIQRTQQEDSAVYLCASCPGTENTEAFFGQGTRLTVV.